The 23 T cell receptor beta chains listed next were all sequenced from one sample in a study of cytomegalovirus exposure and HLA in healthy donors. The PCR contained 60 Vbeta and 13 Jbeta primers. Clones were read by immunoSEQ multiplex PCR, and TCRdb kept only the in-frame ones, dropping some. This table has about 180,000 clones, roughly three quarters appearing once. The sequenced material came from PBMCs. Every receptor here comes from a male donor in good health and CMV-seronegative.

The gene calls are TRBV12-5 and TRBJ2-7; 7 bases fit TRBD1. The V segment lost 6 bases and the J segment 7 bases; nucleotides outside the gene matches: 6. CDR3 length equals 12 residues. Per germline, CDR1 LGHNT and CDR2 FRNRAP. CDR3 protein: CASGETGREQYF. For the CDR3, the DNA is TGTGCTAGTGGCGAGACAGGGCGAGAGCAGTACTTC.

V is TRBV30 and J is TRBJ1-2; possible D gene TRBD1, 5 bases. V was trimmed by 1 base and J by 8 bases, leaving 11 bases between them. The CDR3 has 12 residues. The germline gives CDR1 GTSNPN, CDR2 SVGIG (reference sequence). CDR3 sequence reads: CAWSGLTAGYTF. In DNA, the CDR3 is TGTGCCTGGAGTGGATTGACAGCGGGCTACACCTTC.

The chain has TRBV28 and TRBJ1-2, with D perhaps matching TRBD1 (5 bases). V lost 7 bases to trimming and J lost 5 bases, with 20 bases between them. Germline CDR1 reads MDHEN; CDR2 reads SYDVKM. The CDR3 spans 15 residues. In nucleotides, the CDR3 is TGTGCCAGCATCAACCGGACATACAAAGGGTATGGCTACACCTTC. It codes for CASINRTYKGYGYTF.

In this sample, this clone turned up a few times. The V gene is TRBV28, the J gene TRBJ2-1, with 9 bases lining up with TRBD2. Germline-derived CDR1 and CDR2 are MDHEN and SYDVKM. J gave up 3 bases and V 7 bases, and 7 bases lay outside the gene matches. The CDR3 consists of 15 residues. The CDR3 reads CASTSSGTGYNEQFF. CDR3 bases: TGTGCCAGCACCTCTAGCGGGACCGGCTACAATGAGCAGTTCTTC.

The rearrangement joins TRBV28 to TRBJ1-1; 11 nucleotides agree with TRBD1. Germline V gene data show CDR1 as MDHEN and CDR2 as SYDVKM. This CDR3 has 15 amino acids. V trimming: 2 bases; J trimming: 10 bases; junction bases outside the gene matches: 9. Here the CDR3 DNA reads TGTGCCAGCAGTTTAGATTGGACAGGGGGCAAAGGAGCTTTCTTT. This translates into CASSLDWTGGKGAFF.

V and J are TRBV28 and TRBJ2-5; possible D gene TRBD1, 6 bases. The CDR3 extends over 13 amino acids. Trimming left V 6 bases short and J 11 bases short, with 19 bases between. Germline loops: CDR1 MDHEN, CDR2 SYDVKM. The CDR3 DNA reads TGTGCCAGCAGCCGGACAGCCCATGGGGAGCAGTACTTC. Protein: CASSRTAHGEQYF.

This sequence joins TRBV9 and TRBJ1-3; 7 positions match TRBD1. Germline V gene lookup returns CDR1 SGDLS and CDR2 YYNGEE. The CDR3 has 23 amino acids. With 0 bases clipped from V and 0 bases from J, the junction kept 24 bases outside the gene matches. CDR3 loop: CASSVAGLDRAQPTANSGNTIYF. The CDR3 nucleotides read TGTGCCAGCAGCGTAGCGGGCTTAGACAGGGCCCAACCGACTGCAAACTCTGGAAACACCATATATTTT.

The rearrangement links TRBV5-4 to TRBJ2-2; D ambiguous. The CDR3 contains 12 residues. Germline V gene lookup returns CDR1 SGHNT and CDR2 YYREEE (reference sequence). V was cut by 2 bases and J by 6 bases, with 5 bases left in between. CDR3 bases: TGTGCCAGCAGCTTCACTTCCGGGGAGCTGTTTTTT. It codes for CASSFTSGELFF. The full variable domain, rest sourced from reference TRBV5-4 and TRBJ2-2, is ETGVTQSPTHLIKTRGQQVTLRCSSQSGHNTVSWYQQALGQGPQFIFQYYREEENGRGNFPPRFSGLQFPNYSSELNVNALELDDSALYLCASSFTSGELFFGEGSRLTVL.

The chain carries TRBV5-4 and TRBJ2-3, with D possibly TRBD2 on 5 matching bases. Germline V gene lookup returns CDR1 SGHNT and CDR2 YYREEE (reference sequence). Trimming removed 0 bases at V and 2 bases at J, with 13 bases between. This CDR3 spans 16 amino acids. CDR3 bases: TGTGCCAGCAGCTTGGGTACCAGCGGTTCCACAGATACGCAGTATTTT. Encoded protein: CASSLGTSGSTDTQYF.

The chain uses TRBV27 and TRBJ1-1; 7 bases map to TRBD1. The CDR3 loop spans 15 amino acids. The junction had 7 bases not matched to a gene; V was cut back by 4 bases and J by 2 bases. Germline V gene sequence: CDR1 MNHEY, CDR2 SMNVEV (reference sequence). CDR3 in DNA: TGTGCCAGCAGTTCCTACAGGGGAAGAAACACTGAAGCTTTCTTT. This encodes CASSSYRGRNTEAFF.

V is TRBV6-1 and J is TRBJ2-7, with 7 bases fitting TRBD1. CDR3 length: 15 amino acids. The V and J ends lost 2 bases and 2 bases, in that order; junction bases with no gene match: 6. Germline CDR1 reads MNHNS; CDR2 reads SASEGT. The CDR3 nucleotides read TGTGCCAGCAGTGAAACAGGGGTTTCAGCCTACGAGCAGTACTTC. It is translated as CASSETGVSAYEQYF.

This clone was detected only a few times. The V and J genes are TRBV30 and TRBJ1-2, with unresolved D. Germline assignment: CDR1 GTSNPN and CDR2 SVGIG (reference sequence). The CDR3 spans 13 residues. Trimming removed 0 bases from V and 3 bases from J, with 8 bases in between. CDR3 sequence (DNA): TGTGCCTGGAGTGTACCATTAGACTATGGCTACACCTTC. Protein: CAWSVPLDYGYTF.

This clone has a handful of counts. This sequence joins TRBV6-1 and TRBJ1-5, with D possibly TRBD1 on 5 matching bases. V was trimmed by 2 bases and J by 3 bases, leaving 11 bases between them. Per the germline V gene, CDR1 is MNHNS and CDR2 is SASEGT. The CDR3 sequence is 15 residues long. The CDR3 reads CASSEWTYLNQPQHF. As DNA, the CDR3 is TGTGCCAGCAGTGAATGGACATACCTCAATCAGCCCCAGCATTTT.

V gene TRBV13 combines with J gene TRBJ1-2; TRBD1 aligns across 7 bases. V was clipped by 0 bases and J by 4 bases; unmatched bases: 11. The germline gives CDR1 PRHDT, CDR2 FYEKMQ (reference sequence). This CDR3 has 17 amino acids. The CDR3 protein is CASSLGGPGQRIYGYTF. DNA of the CDR3: TGTGCCAGCAGCTTAGGGGGTCCGGGACAGCGAATCTATGGCTACACCTTC.

The chain carries TRBV9 and TRBJ2-7; 7 bases map to TRBD1. Germline V gene lookup returns CDR1 SGDLS and CDR2 YYNGEE. CDR3 length equals 14 residues. V lost 4 bases and J lost 2; bases outside the gene matches: 6. CDR3 DNA sequence: TGTGCCAGCAGCAAAGGACAGGAACCCTACGAGCAGTACTTC. Protein sequence: CASSKGQEPYEQYF.

J is TRBJ1-1 and V is TRBV27, with unresolved D. The CDR3 is 14 amino acids. CDR1 is MNHEY and CDR2 is SMNVEV in the germline V gene (reference sequence). V was clipped by 0 bases and J by 4 bases, with 9 bases between them. The CDR3 DNA is TGTGCCAGCAGTTTATCGGCAGGTCCCACTGAAGCTTTCTTT. Protein: CASSLSAGPTEAFF.

The chain couples TRBV14 to TRBJ2-1; TRBD2 is a possible D gene (6 bases). V was shortened by 4 bases and J by 4 bases, with 14 bases between the two germline ends. CDR3 length equals 15 residues. CDR1 is SGHDN, CDR2 FVKESK, per germline. CDR3 loop: CASSPRGWEYNEQFF. CDR3 sequence (DNA): TGTGCCAGCAGCCCCCGGGGGTGGGAATACAATGAGCAGTTCTTC. Full variable domain (missing parts from reference TRBV14 and TRBJ2-1): EAGVTQFPSHSVIEKGQTVTLRCDPISGHDNLYWYRRVMGKEIKFLLHFVKESKQDESGMPNNRFLAERTGGTYSTLKVQPAELEDSGVYFCASSPRGWEYNEQFFGPGTRLTVL.

This clone is a singleton in its sample. The chain employs TRBV28 and TRBJ2-6; D gene unclear. The V end was cut by 7 bases, the J end by 2 bases, with 6 bases between. The CDR3 is 13 residues long. The V gene's germline CDR1 is MDHEN and CDR2 SYDVKM. The CDR3 loop is CASNTAGANVLTF. CDR3 DNA: TGTGCCAGCAACACAGCTGGGGCCAACGTCCTGACTTTC.

The genes are TRBV7-3 and TRBJ1-2; the match to TRBD1 covers 11 bases. Germline V gene data show CDR1 as SGHTA and CDR2 as FQGTGA. The CDR3 is 15 amino acids. The ends lost 4 bases at V and 4 bases at J; junction bases unmatched: 5. The CDR3 nucleotides are TGTGCCAGCAGCTCGGGACAGGGGGTCGGCTATGGCTACACCTTC. It translates to CASSSGQGVGYGYTF.

The chain couples TRBV5-6 to TRBJ2-7; 11 bases line up with TRBD2. Germline lookup yields CDR1 SGHDT and CDR2 YYEEEE. CDR3 length: 15 amino acids. The junction had 7 bases not matched to a gene; V was cut back by 5 bases and J by 3 bases. The DNA for the CDR3 is TGTGCCAGCAGTTTTGAAACTAGCGGGAGCTACGAGCAGTACTTC. Translation gives CASSFETSGSYEQYF.

The CDR3 protein is CASISGTGNYEQYF. The CDR3 coding sequence is TGTGCCAGCATCTCCGGGACAGGGAACTACGAGCAGTACTTC. This chain links TRBV6-5 with TRBJ2-7; 9 positions match TRBD1. CDR1 and CDR2 from the germline V gene are MNHEY and SVGAGI. The CDR3 extends over 14 amino acids. V lost 7 bases, J lost 3 bases, and 7 bases stayed unmatched.

V gene TRBV7-3 combines with J gene TRBJ1-5; D unresolved. Trimming removed 5 bases at V and 3 bases at J, with 11 bases between. The length of the CDR3 is 14 residues. Germline V gene sequence: CDR1 SGHTA, CDR2 FQGTGA. Here the CDR3 reads CASSQSGPNQPQHF. CDR3 sequence (DNA): TGTGCCAGCAGCCAATCCGGTCCCAATCAGCCCCAGCATTTT. Complete variable domain (other parts from reference TRBV7-3 and TRBJ1-5): GAGVSQTPSNKVTEKGKYVELRCDPISGHTALYWYRQSLGQGPEFLIYFQGTGAADDSGLPNDRFFAVRPEGSVSTLKIQRTERGDSAVYLCASSQSGPNQPQHFGDGTRLSIL.

The V and J genes are TRBV12-5 and TRBJ2-1; 7 bases are shared with TRBD2. The CDR3 consists of 15 residues. J lost 0 bases, V lost 1 base, and 0 bases had no gene match. CDR1 and CDR2 from the germline V gene are LGHNT and FRNRAP. The CDR3 protein is CASGLGTSSYNEQFF. The CDR3 DNA follows: TGTGCTAGTGGTTTGGGGACTAGCTCCTACAATGAGCAGTTCTTC.